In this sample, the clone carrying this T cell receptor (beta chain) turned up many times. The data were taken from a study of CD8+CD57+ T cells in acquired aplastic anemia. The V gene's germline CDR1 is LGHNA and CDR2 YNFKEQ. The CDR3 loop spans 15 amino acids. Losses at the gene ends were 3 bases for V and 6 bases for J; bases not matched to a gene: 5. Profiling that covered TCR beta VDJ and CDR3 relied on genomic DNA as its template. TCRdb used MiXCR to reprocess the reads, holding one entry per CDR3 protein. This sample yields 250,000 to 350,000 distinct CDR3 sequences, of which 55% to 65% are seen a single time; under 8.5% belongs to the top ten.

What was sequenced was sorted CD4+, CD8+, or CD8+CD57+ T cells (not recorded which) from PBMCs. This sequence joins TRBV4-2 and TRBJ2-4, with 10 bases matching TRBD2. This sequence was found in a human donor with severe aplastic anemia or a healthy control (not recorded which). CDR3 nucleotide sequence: TGTGCCAGCAGCCAGAGGCTAGCGGGGGTAAACATTCAGTACTTC. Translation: CASSQRLAGVNIQYF.